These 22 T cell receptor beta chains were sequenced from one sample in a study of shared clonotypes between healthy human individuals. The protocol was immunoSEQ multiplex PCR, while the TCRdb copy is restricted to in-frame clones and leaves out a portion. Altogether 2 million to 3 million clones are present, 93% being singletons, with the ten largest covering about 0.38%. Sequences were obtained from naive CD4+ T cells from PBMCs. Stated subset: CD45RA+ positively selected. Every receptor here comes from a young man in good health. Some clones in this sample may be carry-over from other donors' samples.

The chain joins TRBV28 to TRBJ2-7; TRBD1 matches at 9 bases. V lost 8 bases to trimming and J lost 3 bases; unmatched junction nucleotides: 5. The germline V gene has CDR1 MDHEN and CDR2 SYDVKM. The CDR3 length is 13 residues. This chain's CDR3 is CASSQGQGYEQYF. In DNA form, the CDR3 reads TGTGCCAGCTCCCAGGGACAGGGCTACGAGCAGTACTTC.

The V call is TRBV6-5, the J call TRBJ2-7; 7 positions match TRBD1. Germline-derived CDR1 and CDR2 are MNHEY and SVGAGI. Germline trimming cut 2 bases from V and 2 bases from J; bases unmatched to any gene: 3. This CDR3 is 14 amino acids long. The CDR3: CASSYPGQTYEQYF. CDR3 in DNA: TGTGCCAGCAGTTACCCGGGACAGACCTACGAGCAGTACTTC.

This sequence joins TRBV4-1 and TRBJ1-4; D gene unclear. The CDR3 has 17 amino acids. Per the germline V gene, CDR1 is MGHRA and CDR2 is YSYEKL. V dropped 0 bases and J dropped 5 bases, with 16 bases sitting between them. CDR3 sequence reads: CASSQEGSGGFNEKLFF. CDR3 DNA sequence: TGCGCCAGCAGCCAAGAGGGCAGCGGCGGGTTCAATGAAAAACTGTTTTTT.

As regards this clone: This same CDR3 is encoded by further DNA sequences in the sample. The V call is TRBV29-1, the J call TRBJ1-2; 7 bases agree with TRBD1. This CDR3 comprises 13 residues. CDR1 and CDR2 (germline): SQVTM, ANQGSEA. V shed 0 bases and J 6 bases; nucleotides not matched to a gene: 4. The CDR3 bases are TGCAGCGTTGAAGATCCAGGGGGAAATGGCTACACCTTC. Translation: CSVEDPGGNGYTF. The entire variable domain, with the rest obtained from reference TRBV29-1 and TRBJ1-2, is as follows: SAVISQKPSRDICQRGTSLTIQCQVDSQVTMMFWYRQQPGQSLTLIATANQGSEATYESGFVIDKFPISRPNLTFSTLTVSNMSPEDSSIYLCSVEDPGGNGYTFGSGTRLTVV.

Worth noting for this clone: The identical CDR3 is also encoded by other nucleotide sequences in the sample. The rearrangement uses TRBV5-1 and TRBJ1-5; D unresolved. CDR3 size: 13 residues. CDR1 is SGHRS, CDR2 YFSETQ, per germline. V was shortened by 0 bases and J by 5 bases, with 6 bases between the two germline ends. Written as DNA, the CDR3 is TGCGCCAGCAGCTTGGGCGGGGATCAGCCCCAGCATTTT. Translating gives CASSLGGDQPQHF.

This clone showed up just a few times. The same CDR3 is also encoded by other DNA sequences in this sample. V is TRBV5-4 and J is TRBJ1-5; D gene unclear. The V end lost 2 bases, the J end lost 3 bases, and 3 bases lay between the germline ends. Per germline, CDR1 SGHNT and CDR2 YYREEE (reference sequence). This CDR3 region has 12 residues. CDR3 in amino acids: CASSFPNQPQHF. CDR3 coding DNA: TGTGCCAGCAGCTTTCCCAATCAGCCCCAGCATTTT.

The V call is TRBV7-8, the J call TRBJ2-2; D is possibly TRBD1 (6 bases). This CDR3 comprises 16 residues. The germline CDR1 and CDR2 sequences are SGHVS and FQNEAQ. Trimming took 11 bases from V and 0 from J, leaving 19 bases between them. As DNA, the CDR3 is TGTGCCGGAAGCTACACAGGGTGGGCGAACACCGGGGAGCTGTTTTTT. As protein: CAGSYTGWANTGELFF.

CDR3 in amino acids: CASSLFQGGNEKLFF. CDR3 coding DNA: TGCGCCAGCAGCTTGTTTCAGGGCGGAAATGAAAAACTGTTTTTT. The gene calls are TRBV5-1 and TRBJ1-4, with D tentatively TRBD1 (5 bases). The germline gives CDR1 SGHRS, CDR2 YFSETQ. The V gene lost 1 base and the J gene lost 5 bases, with 12 bases spanning the gap. The CDR3 has 15 residues.

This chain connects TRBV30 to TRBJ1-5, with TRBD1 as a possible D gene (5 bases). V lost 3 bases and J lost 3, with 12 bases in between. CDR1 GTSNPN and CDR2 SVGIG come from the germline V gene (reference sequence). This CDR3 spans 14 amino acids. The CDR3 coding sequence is TGTGCCTGGAGAACCGGGGGGAACAATCAGCCCCAGCATTTT. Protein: CAWRTGGNNQPQHF.

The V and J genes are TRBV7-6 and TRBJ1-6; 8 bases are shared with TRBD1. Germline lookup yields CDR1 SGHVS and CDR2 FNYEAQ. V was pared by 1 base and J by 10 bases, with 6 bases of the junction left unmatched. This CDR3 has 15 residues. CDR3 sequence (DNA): TGTGCCAGCAGCTTAGGGACAGGGTGGGAGTCACCCCTCCACTTT. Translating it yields CASSLGTGWESPLHF. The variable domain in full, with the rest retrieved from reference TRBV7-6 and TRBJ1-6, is GAGVSQSPRYKVTKRGQDVALRCDPISGHVSLYWYRQALGQGPEFLTYFNYEAQQDKSGLPNDRFSAERPEGSISTLTIQRTEQRDSAMYRCASSLGTGWESPLHFGNGTRLTVT.

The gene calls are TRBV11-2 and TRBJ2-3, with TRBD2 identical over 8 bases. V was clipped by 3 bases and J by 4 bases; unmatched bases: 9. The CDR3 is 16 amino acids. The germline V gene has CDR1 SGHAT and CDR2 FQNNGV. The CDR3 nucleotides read TGTGCCAGCAGCTTCCTAAGCGGGAGTATTTCAGATACGCAGTATTTT. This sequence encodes CASSFLSGSISDTQYF.

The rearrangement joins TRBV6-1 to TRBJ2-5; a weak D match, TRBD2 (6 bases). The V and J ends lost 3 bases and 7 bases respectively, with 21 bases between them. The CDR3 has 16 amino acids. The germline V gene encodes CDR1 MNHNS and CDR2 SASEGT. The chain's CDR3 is CASSERPSAIEGTQYF. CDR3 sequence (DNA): TGTGCCAGCAGTGAGCGGCCTAGCGCCATAGAGGGGACCCAGTACTTC.

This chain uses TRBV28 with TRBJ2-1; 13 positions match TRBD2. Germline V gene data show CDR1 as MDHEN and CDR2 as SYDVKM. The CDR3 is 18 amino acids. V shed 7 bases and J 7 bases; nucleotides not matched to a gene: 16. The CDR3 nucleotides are TGTGCCAGCACCTCTCTCACACCGGGACTAGCGGGACGGAATGAGCAGTTCTTC. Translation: CASTSLTPGLAGRNEQFF.

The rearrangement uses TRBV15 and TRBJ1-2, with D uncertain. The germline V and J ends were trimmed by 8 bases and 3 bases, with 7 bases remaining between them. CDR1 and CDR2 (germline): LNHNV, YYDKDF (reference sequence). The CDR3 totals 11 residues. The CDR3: CATEKDYGYTF. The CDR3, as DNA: TGTGCCACCGAGAAGGACTATGGCTACACCTTC.

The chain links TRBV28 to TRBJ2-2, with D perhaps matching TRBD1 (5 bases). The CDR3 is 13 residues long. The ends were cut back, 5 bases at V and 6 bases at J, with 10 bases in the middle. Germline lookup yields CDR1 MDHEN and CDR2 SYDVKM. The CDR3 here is CASSGRGPGELFF. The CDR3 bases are TGTGCCAGCAGTGGTAGGGGTCCCGGGGAGCTGTTTTTT.

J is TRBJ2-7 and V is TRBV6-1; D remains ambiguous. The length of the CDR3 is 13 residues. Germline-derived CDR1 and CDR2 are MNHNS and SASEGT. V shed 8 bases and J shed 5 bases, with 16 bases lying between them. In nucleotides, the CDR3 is TGTGCCAGCCGGACCCGGCGTTTAGACGAGCAGTACTTC. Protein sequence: CASRTRRLDEQYF.

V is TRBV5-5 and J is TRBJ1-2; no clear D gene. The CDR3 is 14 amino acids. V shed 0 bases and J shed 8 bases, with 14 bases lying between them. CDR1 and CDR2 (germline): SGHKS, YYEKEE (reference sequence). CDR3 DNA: TGTGCCAGCAGCTTGGCTCCCAGCTCTATGGGCTACACCTTC. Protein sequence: CASSLAPSSMGYTF.

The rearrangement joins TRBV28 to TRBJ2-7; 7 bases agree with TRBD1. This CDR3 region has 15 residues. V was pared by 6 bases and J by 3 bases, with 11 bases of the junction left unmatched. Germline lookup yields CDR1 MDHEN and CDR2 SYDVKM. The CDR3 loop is CASSRPGQAHYEQYF. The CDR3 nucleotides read TGTGCCAGCAGCCGACCAGGACAGGCACACTACGAGCAGTACTTC.

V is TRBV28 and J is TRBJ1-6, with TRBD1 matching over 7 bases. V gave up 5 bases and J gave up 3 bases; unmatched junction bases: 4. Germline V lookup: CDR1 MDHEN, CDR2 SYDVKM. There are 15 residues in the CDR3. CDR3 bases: TGTGCCAGCAGTCTCCAGGGGGGCTATAATTCACCCCTCCACTTT. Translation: CASSLQGGYNSPLHF. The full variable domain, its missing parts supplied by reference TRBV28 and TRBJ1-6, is DVKVTQSSRYLVKRTGEKVFLECVQDMDHENMFWYRQDPGLGLRLIYFSYDVKMKEKGDIPEGYSVSREKKERFSLILESASTNQTSMYLCASSLQGGYNSPLHFGNGTRLTVT.

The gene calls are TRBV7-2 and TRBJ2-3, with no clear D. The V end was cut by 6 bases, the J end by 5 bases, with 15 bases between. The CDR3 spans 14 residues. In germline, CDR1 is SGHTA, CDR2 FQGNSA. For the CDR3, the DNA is TGTGCCAGCAGGGACCTTCGAGGTGTAGATACGCAGTATTTT. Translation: CASRDLRGVDTQYF. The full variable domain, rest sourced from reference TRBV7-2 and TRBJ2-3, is GAGVSQSPSNKVTEKGKDVELRCDPISGHTALYWYRQSLGQGLEFLIYFQGNSAPDKSGLPSDRFSAERTGGSVSTLTIQRTQQEDSAVYLCASRDLRGVDTQYFGPGTRLTVL.

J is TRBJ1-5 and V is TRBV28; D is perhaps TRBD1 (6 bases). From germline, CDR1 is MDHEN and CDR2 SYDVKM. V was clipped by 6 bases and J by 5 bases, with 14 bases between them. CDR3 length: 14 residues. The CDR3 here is CASSPGQRHQPQHF. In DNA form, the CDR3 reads TGTGCCAGCAGCCCTGGACAGAGACATCAGCCCCAGCATTTT.

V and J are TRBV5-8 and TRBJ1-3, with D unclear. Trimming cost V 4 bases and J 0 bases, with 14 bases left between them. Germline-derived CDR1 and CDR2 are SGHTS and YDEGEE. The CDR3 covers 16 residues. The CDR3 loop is CASSRTTVSSGNTIYF. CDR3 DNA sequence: TGTGCCAGCAGCCGTACGACGGTTAGCTCTGGAAACACCATATATTTT.